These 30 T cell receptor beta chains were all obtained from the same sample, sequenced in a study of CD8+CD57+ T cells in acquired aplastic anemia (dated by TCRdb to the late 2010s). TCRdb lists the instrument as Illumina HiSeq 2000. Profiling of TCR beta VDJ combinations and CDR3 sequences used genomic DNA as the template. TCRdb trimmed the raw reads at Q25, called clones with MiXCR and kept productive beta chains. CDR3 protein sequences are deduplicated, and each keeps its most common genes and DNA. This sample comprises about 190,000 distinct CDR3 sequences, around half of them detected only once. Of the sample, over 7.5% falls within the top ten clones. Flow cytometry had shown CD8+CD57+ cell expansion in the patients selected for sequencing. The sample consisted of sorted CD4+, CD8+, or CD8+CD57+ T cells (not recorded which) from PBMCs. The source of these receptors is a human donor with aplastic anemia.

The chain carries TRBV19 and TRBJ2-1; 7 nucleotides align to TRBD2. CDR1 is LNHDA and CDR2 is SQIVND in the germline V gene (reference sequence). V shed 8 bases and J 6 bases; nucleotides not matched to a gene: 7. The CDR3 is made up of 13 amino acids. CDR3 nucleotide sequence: TGTGCCAGTTGGGACGGGGGGATCAATGAGCAGTTCTTC. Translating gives CASWDGGINEQFF.

CDR3 amino acids: CASSFSGLAGAYEQYF. Written as DNA, the CDR3 is TGTGCCAGCAGCTTTAGCGGACTAGCGGGGGCCTACGAGCAGTACTTC. The chain recombines TRBV2 with TRBJ2-7, with 13 bases that match TRBD2. The V gene's germline CDR1 is SNHLY and CDR2 FYNNEI. The CDR3 is made up of 16 amino acids. Trimming took 6 bases from V and 2 from J; bases not matched to a gene: 7.

The CDR3 DNA reads as TGTGCCAGCAGCTTAGACTGGGACTTGCTTAGGGAGCAGTACTTC. Translated: CASSLDWDLLREQYF. The gene calls are TRBV11-3 and TRBJ2-7, with D possibly matching TRBD2 (6 bases). The V and J ends lost 0 bases and 7 bases respectively, with 16 bases between them. This CDR3 comprises 15 residues. The germline V gene has CDR1 SGHNT and CDR2 YENEEA.

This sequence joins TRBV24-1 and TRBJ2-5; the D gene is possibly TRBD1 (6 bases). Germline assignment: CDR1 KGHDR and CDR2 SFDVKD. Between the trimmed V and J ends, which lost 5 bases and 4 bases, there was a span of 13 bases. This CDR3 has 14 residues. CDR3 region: CATSGAGAPETQYF. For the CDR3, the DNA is TGTGCCACCAGTGGGGCAGGGGCCCCAGAGACCCAGTACTTC.

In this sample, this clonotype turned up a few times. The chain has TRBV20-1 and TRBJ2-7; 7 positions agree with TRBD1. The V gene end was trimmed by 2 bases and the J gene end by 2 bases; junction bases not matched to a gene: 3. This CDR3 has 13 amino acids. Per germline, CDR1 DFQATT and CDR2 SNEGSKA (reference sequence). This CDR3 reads CSARSDRTYEQYF. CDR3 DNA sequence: TGCAGTGCTAGATCGGACAGGACCTACGAGCAGTACTTC.

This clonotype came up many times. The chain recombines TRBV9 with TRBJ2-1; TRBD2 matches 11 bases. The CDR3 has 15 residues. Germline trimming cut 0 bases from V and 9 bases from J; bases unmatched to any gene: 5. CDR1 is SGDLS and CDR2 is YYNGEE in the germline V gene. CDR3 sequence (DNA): TGTGCCAGCAGCGTAGGTAGCGGGAGGGCGTTTGAGCAGTTCTTC. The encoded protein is CASSVGSGRAFEQFF.

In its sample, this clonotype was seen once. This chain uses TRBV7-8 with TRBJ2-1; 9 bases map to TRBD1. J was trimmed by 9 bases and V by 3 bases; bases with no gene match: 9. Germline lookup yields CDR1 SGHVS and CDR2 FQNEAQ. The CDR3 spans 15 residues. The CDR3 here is CASSFPGTGITEQFF. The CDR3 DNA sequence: TGTGCCAGCAGCTTTCCCGGGACAGGGATAACTGAGCAGTTCTTC.

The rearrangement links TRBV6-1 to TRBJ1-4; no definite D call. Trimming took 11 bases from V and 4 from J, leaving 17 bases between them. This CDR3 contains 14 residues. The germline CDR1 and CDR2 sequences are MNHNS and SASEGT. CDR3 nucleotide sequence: TGTGCCTGCCGTCGAGACGTCCTTAATGAAAAACTGTTTTTT. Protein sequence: CACRRDVLNEKLFF.

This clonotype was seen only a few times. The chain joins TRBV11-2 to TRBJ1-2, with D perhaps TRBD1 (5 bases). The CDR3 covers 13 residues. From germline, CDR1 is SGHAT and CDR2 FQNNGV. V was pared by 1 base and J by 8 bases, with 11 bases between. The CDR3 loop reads CASSLARDEGYTF. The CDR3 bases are TGTGCCAGCAGCTTAGCCCGGGACGAAGGCTACACCTTC.

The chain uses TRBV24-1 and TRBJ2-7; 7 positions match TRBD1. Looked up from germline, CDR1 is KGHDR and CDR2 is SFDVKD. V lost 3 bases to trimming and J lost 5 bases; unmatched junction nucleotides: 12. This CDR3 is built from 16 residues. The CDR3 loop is CATSDLQKGALHEQYF. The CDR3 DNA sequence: TGTGCCACCAGTGATCTCCAGAAGGGGGCTCTACACGAGCAGTACTTC.

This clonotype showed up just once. CDR3 bases: TGCGCCAGCAGTACTAGTACCTACAATGAGCAGTTCTTC. Encoded protein: CASSTSTYNEQFF. V is TRBV10-2 and J is TRBJ2-1; D is perhaps TRBD2 (5 bases). CDR1 and CDR2 (germline): WSHSY, SAAADI. Trimming took off 5 bases at V and 2 bases at J, with 7 bases between the two ends. The CDR3 runs to 13 residues.

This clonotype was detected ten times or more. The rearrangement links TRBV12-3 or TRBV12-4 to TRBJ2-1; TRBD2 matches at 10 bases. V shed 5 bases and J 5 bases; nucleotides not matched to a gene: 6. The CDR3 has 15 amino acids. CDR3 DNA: TGTGCCAGCAGTCCCCGACTAGCGGGCAACAATGAGCAGTTCTTC. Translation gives CASSPRLAGNNEQFF.

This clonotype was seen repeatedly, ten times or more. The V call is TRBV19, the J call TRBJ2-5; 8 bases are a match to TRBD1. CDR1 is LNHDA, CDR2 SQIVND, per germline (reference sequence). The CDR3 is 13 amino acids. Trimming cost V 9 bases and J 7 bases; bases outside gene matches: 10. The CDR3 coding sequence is TGTGCCAGCACAAGGACAGGGAGCCCGACCCAGTACTTC. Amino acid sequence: CASTRTGSPTQYF. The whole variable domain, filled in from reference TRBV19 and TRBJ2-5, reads DGGITQSPKYLFRKEGQNVTLSCEQNLNHDAMYWYRQDPGQGLRLIYYSQIVNDFQKGDIAEGYSVSREKKESFPLTVTSAQKNPTAFYLCASTRTGSPTQYFGPGTRLLVL.

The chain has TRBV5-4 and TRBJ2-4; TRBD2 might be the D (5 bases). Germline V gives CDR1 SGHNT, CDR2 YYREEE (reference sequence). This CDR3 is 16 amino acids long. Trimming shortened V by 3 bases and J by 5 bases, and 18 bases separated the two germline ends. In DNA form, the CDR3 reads TGTGCCAGCAGCTCAACTGGACTCCTTTATGAAAACATTCAGTACTTC. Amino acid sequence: CASSSTGLLYENIQYF.

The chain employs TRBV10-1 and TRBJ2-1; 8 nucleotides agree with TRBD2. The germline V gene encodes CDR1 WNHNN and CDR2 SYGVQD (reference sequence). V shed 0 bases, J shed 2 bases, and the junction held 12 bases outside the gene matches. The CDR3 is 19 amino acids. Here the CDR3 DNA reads TGCGCCAGCAGTGAGTCCGGTCTTAGCGGGGCTACCACCTACAATGAGCAGTTCTTC. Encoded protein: CASSESGLSGATTYNEQFF.

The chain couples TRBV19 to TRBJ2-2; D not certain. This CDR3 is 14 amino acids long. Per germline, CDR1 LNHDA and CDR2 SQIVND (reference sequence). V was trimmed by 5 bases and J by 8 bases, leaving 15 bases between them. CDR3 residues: CASSGMMLGGELFF. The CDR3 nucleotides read TGTGCCAGTAGTGGCATGATGCTCGGAGGGGAGCTGTTTTTT.

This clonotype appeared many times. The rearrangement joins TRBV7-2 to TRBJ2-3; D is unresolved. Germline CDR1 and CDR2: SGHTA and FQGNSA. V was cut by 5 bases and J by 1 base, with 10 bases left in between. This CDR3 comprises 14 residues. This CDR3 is CASSTVRRTDTQYF. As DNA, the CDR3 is TGTGCCAGCAGCACCGTCCGGCGCACAGATACGCAGTATTTT. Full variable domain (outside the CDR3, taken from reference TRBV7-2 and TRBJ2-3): GAGVSQSPSNKVTEKGKDVELRCDPISGHTALYWYRQSLGQGLEFLIYFQGNSAPDKSGLPSDRFSAERTGGSVSTLTIQRTQQEDSAVYLCASSTVRRTDTQYFGPGTRLTVL.

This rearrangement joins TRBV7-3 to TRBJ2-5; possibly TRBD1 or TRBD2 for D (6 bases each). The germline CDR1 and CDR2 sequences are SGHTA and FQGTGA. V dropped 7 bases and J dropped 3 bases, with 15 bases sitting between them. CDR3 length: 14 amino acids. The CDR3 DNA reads TGTGCCAGCATCTTCCCGGGGGCCGAAGAGACCCAGTACTTC. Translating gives CASIFPGAEETQYF.

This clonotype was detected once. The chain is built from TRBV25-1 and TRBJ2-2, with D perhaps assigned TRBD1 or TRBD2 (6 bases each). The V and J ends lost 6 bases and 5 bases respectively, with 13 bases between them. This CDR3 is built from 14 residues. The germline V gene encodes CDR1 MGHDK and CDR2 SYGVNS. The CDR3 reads CASRRDIRTGELFF. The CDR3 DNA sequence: TGTGCCAGCAGGCGGGACATTAGGACCGGGGAGCTGTTTTTT. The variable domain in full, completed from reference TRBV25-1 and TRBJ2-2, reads EADIYQTPRYLVIGTGKKITLECSQTMGHDKMYWYQQDPGMELHLIHYSYGVNSTEKGDLSSESTVSRIRTEHFPLTLESARPSHTSQYLCASRRDIRTGELFFGEGSRLTVL.

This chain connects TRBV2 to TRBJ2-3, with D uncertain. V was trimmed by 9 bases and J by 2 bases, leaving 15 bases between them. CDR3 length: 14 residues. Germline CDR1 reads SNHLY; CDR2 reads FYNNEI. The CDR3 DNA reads TGTGCCAGTCACTACTCTCGCGTCACAGATACGCAGTATTTT. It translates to CASHYSRVTDTQYF.

The CDR3 sequence: CASKVGGPAVETQYF. As DNA, the CDR3 is TGTGCCAGCAAAGTGGGAGGGCCAGCTGTAGAGACCCAGTACTTC. V gene TRBV7-9 combines with J gene TRBJ2-5, with TRBD2 matching over 7 bases. CDR1 and CDR2 from the germline V gene are SEHNR and FQNEAQ (reference sequence). With V trimmed by 7 bases and J by 4 bases, 12 bases remained unmatched. This CDR3 has 15 amino acids. The full variable domain, its missing parts supplied by reference TRBV7-9 and TRBJ2-5, is DTGVSQNPRHKITKRGQNVTFRCDPISEHNRLYWYRQTLGQGPEFLTYFQNEAQLEKSRLLSDRFSAERPKGSFSTLEIQRTEQGDSAMYLCASKVGGPAVETQYFGPGTRLLVL.

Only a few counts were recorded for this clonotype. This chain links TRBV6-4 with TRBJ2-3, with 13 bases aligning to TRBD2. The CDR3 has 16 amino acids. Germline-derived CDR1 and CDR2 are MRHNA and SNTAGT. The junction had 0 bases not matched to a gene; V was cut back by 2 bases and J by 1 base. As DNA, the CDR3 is TGTGCCAGCAGTGACGGACTAGCGGGAGGCACAGATACGCAGTATTTT. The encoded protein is CASSDGLAGGTDTQYF.

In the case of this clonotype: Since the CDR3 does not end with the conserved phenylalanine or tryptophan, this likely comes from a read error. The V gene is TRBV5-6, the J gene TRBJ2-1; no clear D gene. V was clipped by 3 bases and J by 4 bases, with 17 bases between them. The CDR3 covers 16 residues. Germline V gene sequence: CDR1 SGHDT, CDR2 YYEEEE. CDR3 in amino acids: CASSWGRLADYNEQFL. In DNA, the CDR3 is TGTGCCAGCAGCTGGGGTAGGCTCGCGGATTACAATGAGCAGTTCCTC.

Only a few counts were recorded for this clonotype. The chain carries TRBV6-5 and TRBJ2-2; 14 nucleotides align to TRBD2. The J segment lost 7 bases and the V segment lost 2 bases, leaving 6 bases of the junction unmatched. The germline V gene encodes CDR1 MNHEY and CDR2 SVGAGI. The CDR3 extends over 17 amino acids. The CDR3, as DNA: TGTGCCAGCAGTTACGGGGGACTAGCGGGAGATGTCGGGGAGCTGTTTTTT. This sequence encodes CASSYGGLAGDVGELFF.

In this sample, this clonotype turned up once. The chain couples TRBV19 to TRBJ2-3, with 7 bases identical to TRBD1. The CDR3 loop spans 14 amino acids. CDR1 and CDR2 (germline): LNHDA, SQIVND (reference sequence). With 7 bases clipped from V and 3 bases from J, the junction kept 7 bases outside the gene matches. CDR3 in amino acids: CASNKGASTDTQYF. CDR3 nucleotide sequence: TGTGCCAGTAATAAGGGGGCAAGTACAGATACGCAGTATTTT.

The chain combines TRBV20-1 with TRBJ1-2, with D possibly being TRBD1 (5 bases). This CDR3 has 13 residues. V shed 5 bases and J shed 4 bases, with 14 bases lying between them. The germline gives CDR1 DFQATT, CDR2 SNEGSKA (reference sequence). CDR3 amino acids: CSAVLSGSYGYTF. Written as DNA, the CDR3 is TGCAGTGCTGTTCTATCAGGGAGCTATGGCTACACCTTC.

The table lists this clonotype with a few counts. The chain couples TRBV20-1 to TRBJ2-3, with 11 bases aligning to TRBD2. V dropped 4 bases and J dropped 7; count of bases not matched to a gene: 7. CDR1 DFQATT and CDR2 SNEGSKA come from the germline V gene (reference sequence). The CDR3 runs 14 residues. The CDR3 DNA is TGCAGTGCTATTAGCGGGGGGGCCGTGTATACGCAGTATTTT. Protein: CSAISGGAVYTQYF.

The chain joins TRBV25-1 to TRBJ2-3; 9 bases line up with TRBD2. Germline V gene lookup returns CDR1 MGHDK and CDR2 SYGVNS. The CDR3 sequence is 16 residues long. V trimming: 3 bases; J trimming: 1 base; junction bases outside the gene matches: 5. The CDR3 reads CASSEGLALGTDTQYF. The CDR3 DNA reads TGTGCCAGCAGTGAGGGACTAGCTTTAGGCACAGATACGCAGTATTTT.

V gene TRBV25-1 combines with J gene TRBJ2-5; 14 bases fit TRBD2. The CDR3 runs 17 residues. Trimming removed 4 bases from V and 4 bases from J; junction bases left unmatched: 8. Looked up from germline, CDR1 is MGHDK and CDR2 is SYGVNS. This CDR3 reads CASSARGTSGSSETQYF. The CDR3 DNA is TGTGCCAGCAGTGCTAGGGGGACTAGCGGGAGCTCAGAGACCCAGTACTTC.

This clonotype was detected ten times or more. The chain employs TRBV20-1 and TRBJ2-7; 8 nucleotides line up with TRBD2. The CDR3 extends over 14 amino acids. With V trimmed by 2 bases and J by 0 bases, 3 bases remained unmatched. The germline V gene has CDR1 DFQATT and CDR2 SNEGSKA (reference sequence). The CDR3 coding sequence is TGCAGTGCTAGACGGACTAGCAGCTCCTACGAGCAGTACTTC. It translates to CSARRTSSSYEQYF.